This TCR beta chain derives from a study of cytotoxic CD8 clonotypes in ibrutinib-treated CLL. Sequencing used immunoSEQ multiplex PCR; TCRdb keeps in-frame clones, though not all of them. Of under 200,000 clones detected, 81% appear once; the ten largest clones hold under 2.5%. Trimming removed 6 bases from V and 6 bases from J, with 15 bases in between. Germline CDR1 MNHEY, CDR2 SMNVEV (reference sequence). CDR3 size: 15 residues. This sequence joins TRBV27 and TRBJ1-6; D is ambiguous. Material: PBMCs, obtained after 12 months of ibrutinib treatment. The sequence derives from a human donor with chronic lymphocytic leukemia. CDR3 DNA: TGTGCCAGCAGGGGAAGAGGAGCGACTAATTCACCCCTCCACTTT. Translation: CASRGRGATNSPLHF.